This TCR beta chain was obtained from a study of T cells after yellow fever vaccination. On the study more broadly: SMART-Seq v4 Ultra Low Input served to prepare low-cell-number fractions. Study observations and caveats: Most clones from primary vaccination resurfaced after the booster (about 96% CD4, around 89% CD8). A weaker secondary response peaked on day 5, the primary on day 15.

The sample holds many counts of this clonotype. The target antigen is unknown. Trimming took 0 bases from V and 2 from J, leaving 9 bases between them. The germline gives CDR1 GTSNPN, CDR2 SVGIG (reference sequence). This CDR3 contains 14 residues. TCR cDNA, made by 5'RACE template switching, carried an added universal primer site and UMIs. TCRdb re-called the 5' RACE reads with MiXCR, one entry per CDR3 protein. Of about 240,000 distinct CDR3 sequences in the sample, 3.6% were seen once. The receptor was derived from a man in his late teens or twenties who received the YFV17D yellow fever vaccine. V is TRBV30 and J is TRBJ2-3, with D uncertain. The sample here was PBMCs, taken 15 days after the yellow fever booster vaccination. This CDR3 is CAWSVTRTTDTQYF. As DNA, the CDR3 is TGTGCCTGGAGTGTCACCCGCACCACAGATACGCAGTATTTT.